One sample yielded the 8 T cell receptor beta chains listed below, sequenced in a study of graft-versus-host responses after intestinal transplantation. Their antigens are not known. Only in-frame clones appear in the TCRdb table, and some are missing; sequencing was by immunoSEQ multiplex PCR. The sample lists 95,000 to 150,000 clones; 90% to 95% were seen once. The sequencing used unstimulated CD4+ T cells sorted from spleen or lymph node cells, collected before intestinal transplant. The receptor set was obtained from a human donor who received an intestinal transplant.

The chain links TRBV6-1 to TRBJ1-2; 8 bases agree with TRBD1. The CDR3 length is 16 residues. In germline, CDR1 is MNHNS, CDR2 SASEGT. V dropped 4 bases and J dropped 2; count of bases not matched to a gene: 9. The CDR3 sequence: CASSATGVWSNYGYTF. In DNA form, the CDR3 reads TGTGCCAGCAGTGCGACAGGGGTGTGGTCGAACTATGGCTACACCTTC.

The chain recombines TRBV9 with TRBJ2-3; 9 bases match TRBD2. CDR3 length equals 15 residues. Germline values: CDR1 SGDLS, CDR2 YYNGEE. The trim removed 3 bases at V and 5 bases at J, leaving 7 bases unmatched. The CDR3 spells CASSEFFSGRDTQYF. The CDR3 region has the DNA TGTGCCAGCAGCGAGTTTTTTAGCGGGAGAGATACGCAGTATTTT.

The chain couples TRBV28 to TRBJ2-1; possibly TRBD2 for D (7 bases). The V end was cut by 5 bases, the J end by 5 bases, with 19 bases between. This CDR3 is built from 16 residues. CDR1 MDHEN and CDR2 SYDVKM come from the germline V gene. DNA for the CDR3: TGTGCCAGCAGTCCCAACCCGGGGAGGGGGAACAATGAGCAGTTCTTC. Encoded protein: CASSPNPGRGNNEQFF. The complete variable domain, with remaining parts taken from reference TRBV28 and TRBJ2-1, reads DVKVTQSSRYLVKRTGEKVFLECVQDMDHENMFWYRQDPGLGLRLIYFSYDVKMKEKGDIPEGYSVSREKKERFSLILESASTNQTSMYLCASSPNPGRGNNEQFFGPGTRLTVL.

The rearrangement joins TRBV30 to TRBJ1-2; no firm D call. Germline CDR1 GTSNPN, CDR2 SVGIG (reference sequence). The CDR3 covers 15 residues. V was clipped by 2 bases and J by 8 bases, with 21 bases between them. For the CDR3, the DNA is TGTGCCTGGAGTCTTGGCCTGGTATGGGCTAGGGGCTACACCTTC. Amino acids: CAWSLGLVWARGYTF.

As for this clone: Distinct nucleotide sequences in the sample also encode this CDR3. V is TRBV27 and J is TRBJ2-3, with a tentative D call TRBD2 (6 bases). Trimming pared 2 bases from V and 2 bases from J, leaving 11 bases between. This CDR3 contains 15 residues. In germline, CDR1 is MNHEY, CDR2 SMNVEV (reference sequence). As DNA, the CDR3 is TGTGCCAGCAGTTTAAAGGCGGGACCCACAGATACGCAGTATTTT. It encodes CASSLKAGPTDTQYF.

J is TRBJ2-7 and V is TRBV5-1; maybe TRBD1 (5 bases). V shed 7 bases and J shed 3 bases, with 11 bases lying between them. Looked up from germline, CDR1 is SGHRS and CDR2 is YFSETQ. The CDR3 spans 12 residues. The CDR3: CASGMGLYEQYF. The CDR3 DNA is TGCGCCAGCGGTATGGGGCTCTACGAGCAGTACTTC.

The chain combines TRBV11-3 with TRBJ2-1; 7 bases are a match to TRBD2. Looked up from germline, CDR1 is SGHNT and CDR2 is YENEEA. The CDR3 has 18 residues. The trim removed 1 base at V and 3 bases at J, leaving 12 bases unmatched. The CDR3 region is CASSLGRWGRESYNEQFF. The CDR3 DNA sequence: TGTGCCAGCAGCTTAGGTCGTTGGGGGAGGGAAAGCTACAATGAGCAGTTCTTC.

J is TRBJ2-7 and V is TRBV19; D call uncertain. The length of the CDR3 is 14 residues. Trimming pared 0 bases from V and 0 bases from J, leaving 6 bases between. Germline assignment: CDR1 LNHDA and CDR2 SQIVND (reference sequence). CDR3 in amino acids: CASSIDRSSYEQYF. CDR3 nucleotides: TGTGCCAGTAGTATAGATCGCAGCTCCTACGAGCAGTACTTC.